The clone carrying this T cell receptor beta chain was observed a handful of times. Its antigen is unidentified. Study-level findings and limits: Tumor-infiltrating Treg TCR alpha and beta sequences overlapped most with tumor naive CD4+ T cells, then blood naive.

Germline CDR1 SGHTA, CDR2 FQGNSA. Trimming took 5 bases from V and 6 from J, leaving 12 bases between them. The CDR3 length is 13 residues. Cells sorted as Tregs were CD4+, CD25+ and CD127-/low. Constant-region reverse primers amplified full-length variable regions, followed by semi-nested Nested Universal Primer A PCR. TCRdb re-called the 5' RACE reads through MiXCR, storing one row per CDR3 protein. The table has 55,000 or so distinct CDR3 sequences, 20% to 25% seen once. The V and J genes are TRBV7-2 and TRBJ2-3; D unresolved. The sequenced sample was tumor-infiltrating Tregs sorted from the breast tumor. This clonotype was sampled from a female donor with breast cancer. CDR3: CASSPGLGDTQYF. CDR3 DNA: TGTGCCAGCAGCCCGGGCCTGGGGGATACGCAGTATTTT.